Below, one TCR beta chain is given with its context. As yet, its antigen is unknown. Germline-derived CDR1 and CDR2 are MNHEY and SMNVEV (reference sequence). CDR3 length: 14 amino acids. The V gene lost 2 bases and the J gene lost 1 base, with 9 bases spanning the gap. The sample comes from a study of T cell repertoires in cytomegalovirus infection. Study-wide results and caveats: Totalled public TCR beta family frequency picked out people who carried CMV plus the relevant HLA.

TCRdb independently ran MiXCR on the reads; one entry per CDR3 protein. The data show about 890,000 distinct CDR3 sequences, with around 30% seen just once and roughly 13% held by the top ten. This sample comprised cultured CD8+ T cells from PBMCs, obtained from culture after CMV antigen stimulation. This sequence joins TRBV27 and TRBJ2-7, with D possibly TRBD2 on 6 matching bases. This TCR was sampled from a human donor in good health (CMV status not recorded). Some clones in this sample may be carry-over from other donors' samples. Here the CDR3 DNA reads TGTGCCAGCAGTTTAACGGGACTTTCCTACGAGCAGTACTTC. The encoded protein is CASSLTGLSYEQYF.